This entry describes one T cell receptor beta chain. The data belong to a study of blood T cell repertoires in COVID-19. About the research overall: Sites across the United States, Italy and Spain contributed samples from acute and convalescent COVID-19.

The germline gives CDR1 KGHDR, CDR2 SFDVKD. V was cut by 5 bases and J by 2 bases, with 16 bases left in between. The length of the CDR3 is 16 residues. Original processing notes: Using reference gene primer amplification, nucleated cell counts were estimated. TCRdb keeps only in-frame clones here, not all; method: immunoSEQ multiplex PCR. V and J calls plus clone size are reproduced from that table; the DNA served to infer D and trimming. The sample comprises approximately 220,000 clones, roughly 80% of which are singletons, and around 2.5% rests with the top ten. This clonotype originated in a middle-aged woman with active or convalescent COVID-19. The sample taken for sequencing was peripheral blood. The rearrangement links TRBV24-1 to TRBJ2-3; D call uncertain. CDR3 in amino acids: CATSGQSVGFTDTQYF. The CDR3 DNA follows: TGTGCCACCAGTGGCCAGAGCGTTGGGTTCACAGATACGCAGTATTTT.